Following are 30 T cell receptor beta chains from one sample sequenced in a study of CD8+ T cells in alopecia areata. Extraction and reverse transcription of RNA yielded cDNA as the sequencing template. Assay: immunoSEQ multiplex PCR; the TCRdb copy retains only in-frame clones and omits some. Of 200,000 to 250,000 clones detected, 43% appear once; the ten largest clones hold roughly 2.8%. Treatment indicated: oral pan-JAK inhibitor, 5-10 mg twice daily. Sequences were derived from CD4+ T cells sorted from blood, sampled between weeks 36 and 40, from a patient treated with tofacitinib. The receptors were sampled from a human donor with alopecia areata.

The V gene is TRBV11-3, the J gene TRBJ2-7; unclear D gene. This CDR3 is built from 13 residues. With 0 bases removed from V and 1 base from J, the gap between germline ends came to 4 bases. CDR1 is SGHNT and CDR2 is YENEEA in the germline V gene. Written as DNA, the CDR3 is TGTGCCAGCAGCTTAGATGGGTCCTACGAGCAGTACTTC. It codes for CASSLDGSYEQYF.

The J gene is TRBJ1-2, the V gene TRBV7-8; D is uncertain. The V end was cut by 5 bases, the J end by 4 bases, with 14 bases between. Germline loops: CDR1 SGHVS, CDR2 FQNEAQ. The CDR3 has 14 amino acids. This chain's CDR3 is CASSPGARFYGYTF. For the CDR3, the DNA is TGTGCCAGCAGCCCCGGTGCCAGATTCTATGGCTACACCTTC.

This clone was observed a handful of times. For the CDR3, the DNA is TGCAGCGTTGCCCGAAACTATGGCTACACCTTC. Its protein product is CSVARNYGYTF. The J gene is TRBJ1-2, the V gene TRBV29-1; D remains ambiguous. Germline CDR1 reads SQVTM; CDR2 reads ANQGSEA. Trimming left V 4 bases short and J 2 bases short, with 5 bases between. The CDR3 consists of 11 residues.

This chain connects TRBV28 to TRBJ2-6; D possibly uses TRBD1 or TRBD2 (5 bases each). This CDR3 has 15 amino acids. The germline V and J ends were trimmed by 7 bases and 2 bases, with 12 bases remaining between them. Per germline, CDR1 MDHEN and CDR2 SYDVKM. The CDR3: CASKLGTAGANVLTF. The CDR3 DNA is TGTGCCAGCAAATTGGGGACGGCTGGGGCCAACGTCCTGACTTTC. Drawing the rest from reference TRBV28 and TRBJ2-6, the complete variable domain is DVKVTQSSRYLVKRTGEKVFLECVQDMDHENMFWYRQDPGLGLRLIYFSYDVKMKEKGDIPEGYSVSREKKERFSLILESASTNQTSMYLCASKLGTAGANVLTFGAGSRLTVL.

This chain joins TRBV25-1 and TRBJ1-1; D is unclear. V was clipped by 10 bases and J by 4 bases, with 10 bases between them. This CDR3 has 11 residues. In germline, CDR1 is MGHDK, CDR2 SYGVNS. In DNA, the CDR3 is TGTGCCACCAACCGAGTCACTGAAGCTTTCTTT. Its translation is CATNRVTEAFF.

This chain connects TRBV25-1 to TRBJ1-5; D ambiguous. The V end lost 8 bases, the J end lost 3 bases, and 2 bases lay between the germline ends. The V gene's germline CDR1 is MGHDK and CDR2 SYGVNS. The CDR3 runs 10 residues. The CDR3 here is CASPNQPQHF. In nucleotides, the CDR3 is TGTGCCAGCCCCAATCAGCCCCAGCATTTT.

This clone was observed once. The chain carries TRBV2 and TRBJ1-2; perhaps TRBD1 as D (5 bases). The V end lost 1 base, the J end lost 4 bases, and 13 bases lay between the germline ends. This CDR3 region has 15 residues. Germline V CDR1 and CDR2: SNHLY, FYNNEI. The CDR3 protein is CASSEGGRGVYGYTF. The DNA for the CDR3 is TGTGCCAGCAGTGAAGGCGGGAGGGGCGTCTATGGCTACACCTTC.

This clone was observed a handful of times. This chain uses TRBV4-3 with TRBJ1-2, with 7 bases that match TRBD1. After removal of 1 base from V and 3 bases from J, the junction contained 5 bases not matched to a gene. Germline lookup yields CDR1 LGHNA and CDR2 YSLEER. The CDR3 runs 15 residues. The CDR3 protein is CASSQGEGADYGYTF. In DNA, the CDR3 is TGCGCCAGCAGCCAAGGGGAGGGGGCGGACTATGGCTACACCTTC.

The genes are TRBV7-2 and TRBJ2-3, with D uncertain. This CDR3 has 13 residues. The V end was cut by 4 bases, the J end by 5 bases, with 10 bases between. Germline assignment: CDR1 SGHTA and CDR2 FQGNSA. The CDR3 nucleotides are TGTGCCAGCAGCTCGGGTTTTGTAGATACGCAGTATTTT. Translation: CASSSGFVDTQYF.

The chain couples TRBV30 to TRBJ2-3; TRBD2 aligns across 11 bases. Looked up from germline, CDR1 is GTSNPN and CDR2 is SVGIG (reference sequence). The V segment lost 1 base and the J segment 5 bases; nucleotides outside the gene matches: 11. This CDR3 has 17 amino acids. This CDR3 reads CAWSARLAGIHGDTQYF. The CDR3 coding sequence is TGTGCCTGGAGTGCTAGACTAGCGGGAATTCATGGAGATACGCAGTATTTT.

The CDR3 bases are TGTGCCAGCAGCCGACTCCCCGTACGACCCAATGAGCAGTTCTTC. It translates to CASSRLPVRPNEQFF. The V call is TRBV6-5, the J call TRBJ2-1; no clear D gene. CDR1 is MNHEY, CDR2 SVGAGI, per germline. The CDR3 loop spans 15 amino acids. With 6 bases removed from V and 6 bases from J, the gap between germline ends came to 18 bases.

This sequence joins TRBV7-2 and TRBJ2-7; D is uncertain. V lost 1 base and J 2 bases, leaving 9 bases between the germline ends. This CDR3 region has 14 residues. The V gene's germline CDR1 is SGHTA and CDR2 FQGNSA. The CDR3 reads CASSLGATPYEQYF. In nucleotides, the CDR3 is TGTGCCAGCAGCTTAGGCGCAACACCCTACGAGCAGTACTTC.

A few counts support this clone. The rearrangement uses TRBV4-2 and TRBJ2-7; D unresolved. The CDR3 is 13 residues long. Trimming took off 4 bases at V and 3 bases at J, with 10 bases between the two ends. The germline V gene has CDR1 LGHNA and CDR2 YNFKEQ. CDR3 amino acids: CASSPDPDYEQYF. For the CDR3, the DNA is TGTGCCAGCAGCCCCGACCCAGACTACGAGCAGTACTTC.

V usage is TRBV7-9 and J usage is TRBJ2-1, with 9 bases aligning to TRBD2. This CDR3 is 15 amino acids long. V trimming: 5 bases; J trimming: 8 bases; junction bases outside the gene matches: 10. In germline, CDR1 is SEHNR, CDR2 FQNEAQ (reference sequence). The CDR3 loop is CASSPPRLAGHEQFF. DNA for the CDR3: TGTGCCAGCAGCCCCCCGCGGCTAGCGGGACATGAGCAGTTCTTC.

CDR3 nucleotide sequence: TGTGCCAGCAGTGAAAGGCTAGCTCCGGTCCCTGAGCAGTTCTTC. As protein: CASSERLAPVPEQFF. This chain joins TRBV25-1 and TRBJ2-1; tentatively, D is TRBD2 (5 bases). The CDR3 loop spans 15 amino acids. CDR1 MGHDK and CDR2 SYGVNS come from the germline V gene. Between the trimmed V and J ends, which lost 2 bases and 9 bases, there was a span of 17 bases.

V is TRBV29-1 and J is TRBJ2-7; TRBD2 agrees at 12 bases. This CDR3 region has 14 residues. CDR1 and CDR2 (germline): SQVTM, ANQGSEA. Trimming removed 4 bases from V and 3 bases from J; junction bases left unmatched: 4. In DNA form, the CDR3 reads TGCAGCGTTGCCAGGACTAGCGGGATCTACGAGCAGTACTTC. Protein sequence: CSVARTSGIYEQYF.

The chain has TRBV27 and TRBJ2-6; D perhaps matches TRBD1 (6 bases). V lost 3 bases and J 7 bases, leaving 22 bases between the germline ends. This CDR3 comprises 18 residues. The germline gives CDR1 MNHEY, CDR2 SMNVEV (reference sequence). CDR3 region: CASSLRRGNLNRANVLTF. As DNA, the CDR3 is TGTGCCAGCAGTTTGCGCAGGGGAAATTTAAATCGTGCCAACGTCCTGACTTTC.

This clone showed up just a few times. The chain joins TRBV29-1 to TRBJ2-3; D is unresolved. With 4 bases removed from V and 0 bases from J, the gap between germline ends came to 8 bases. The CDR3 totals 13 residues. Germline V gene lookup returns CDR1 SQVTM and CDR2 ANQGSEA. CDR3 protein: CSVVVDSTDTQYF. The CDR3 DNA is TGCAGCGTTGTAGTAGACAGCACAGATACGCAGTATTTT.

This chain joins TRBV30 and TRBJ2-6; no clear D gene. The ends were cut back, 2 bases at V and 0 bases at J, with 8 bases in the middle. Germline CDR1 is GTSNPN and CDR2 is SVGIG (reference sequence). The CDR3 runs to 15 residues. The CDR3 reads CAWSFQASGANVLTF. CDR3 bases: TGTGCCTGGAGTTTCCAGGCCTCTGGGGCCAACGTCCTGACTTTC.

This clone was seen once. This sequence joins TRBV5-1 and TRBJ2-5; a weak D match, TRBD1 (6 bases). Germline V gene data show CDR1 as SGHRS and CDR2 as YFSETQ. The V gene lost 4 bases and the J gene lost 2 bases, with 12 bases spanning the gap. The CDR3 length is 14 residues. The CDR3: CASSGGAGQETQYF. The CDR3 DNA follows: TGCGCCAGCAGCGGGGGCGCCGGACAAGAGACCCAGTACTTC.

The V and J genes are TRBV5-1 and TRBJ2-3; D remains ambiguous. V was cut by 7 bases and J by 1 base, with 13 bases left in between. The CDR3 is made up of 14 amino acids. CDR1 and CDR2 from the germline V gene are SGHRS and YFSETQ. The CDR3 is CASGSTGGTDTQYF. The CDR3, as DNA: TGCGCCAGCGGCTCAACTGGGGGCACAGATACGCAGTATTTT.

The chain employs TRBV19 and TRBJ1-5; TRBD1 agrees at 7 bases. Germline assignment: CDR1 LNHDA and CDR2 SQIVND (reference sequence). The CDR3 length is 14 residues. The trim removed 5 bases at V and 5 bases at J, leaving 6 bases unmatched. The CDR3 region is CASSVTGRHQPQHF. The CDR3 DNA follows: TGTGCCAGTAGTGTGACAGGGAGGCATCAGCCCCAGCATTTT.

This clone has only a few counts. CDR3 amino acids: CSVVAGLLSLEQYF. The CDR3 region has the DNA TGCAGCGTGGTAGCGGGGCTCCTGTCCCTCGAGCAGTACTTC. V and J are TRBV29-1 and TRBJ2-7, with 8 nucleotides matching TRBD2. V lost 6 bases to trimming and J lost 6 bases; unmatched junction nucleotides: 13. The V gene's germline CDR1 is SQVTM and CDR2 ANQGSEA. This CDR3 has 14 amino acids.

This rearrangement joins TRBV14 to TRBJ2-7, with 9 bases matching TRBD2. The CDR3 covers 14 residues. Germline CDR1 and CDR2: SGHDN and FVKESK. V dropped 2 bases and J dropped 8; count of bases not matched to a gene: 7. For the CDR3, the DNA is TGTGCCAGCAGCCAACCGGGACTAGCAGGTCAGCAGTACTTC. Amino acid sequence: CASSQPGLAGQQYF.

This clone was counted a few times. The chain recombines TRBV5-1 with TRBJ2-7; tentative D call: TRBD1 (6 bases). V was cut by 1 base and J by 6 bases, with 14 bases left in between. Per the germline V gene, CDR1 is SGHRS and CDR2 is YFSETQ. There are 14 residues in the CDR3. The CDR3 coding sequence is TGCGCCAGCAGCTTGCAGGGGACGGCGGGCGAGCAGTACTTC. Translated, it gives CASSLQGTAGEQYF.

This rearrangement joins TRBV7-2 to TRBJ2-1, with 14 bases lining up with TRBD2. The V segment lost 6 bases and the J segment 9 bases; nucleotides outside the gene matches: 7. Germline V CDR1 and CDR2: SGHTA, FQGNSA. The CDR3 has 15 amino acids. CDR3 amino acids: CASSPGTSGRAEQFF. For the CDR3, the DNA is TGTGCCAGCAGTCCGGGGACTAGCGGGAGAGCTGAGCAGTTCTTC.

The chain joins TRBV5-1 to TRBJ1-1; 9 bases are shared with TRBD1. Germline CDR1 reads SGHRS; CDR2 reads YFSETQ. The CDR3 covers 13 residues. V shed 6 bases, J shed 4 bases, and the junction held 4 bases outside the gene matches. CDR3 in amino acids: CASNPTGGTEAFF. Written as DNA, the CDR3 is TGCGCCAGCAACCCGACAGGGGGCACTGAAGCTTTCTTT.

This clone was counted between two and nine times. The chain carries TRBV4-1 and TRBJ2-5; 7 nucleotides agree with TRBD2. The CDR3 totals 16 residues. J lost 2 bases, V lost 4 bases, and 10 bases had no gene match. Germline V gene sequence: CDR1 MGHRA, CDR2 YSYEKL. This CDR3 is CASSRKISAGQETQYF. The CDR3 coding sequence is TGCGCCAGCAGCCGAAAGATATCAGCGGGACAAGAGACCCAGTACTTC.

The chain carries TRBV7-2 and TRBJ2-7, with a possible D match to TRBD1 (5 bases). Trimming took off 0 bases at V and 0 bases at J, with 6 bases between the two ends. The CDR3 contains 14 residues. CDR1 and CDR2 (germline): SGHTA, FQGNSA. The CDR3 loop is CASSLATGSYEQYF. The CDR3 nucleotides are TGTGCCAGCAGCTTAGCAACAGGCTCCTACGAGCAGTACTTC.

This clone was observed at least ten times. This chain connects TRBV7-3 to TRBJ1-1; no clear D. Germline CDR1 SGHTA, CDR2 FQGTGA. V was cut by 5 bases and J by 6 bases, with 13 bases left in between. The CDR3 contains 13 residues. CDR3 amino acids: CASSPSVKSEAFF. CDR3 bases: TGTGCCAGCAGCCCCTCGGTCAAATCTGAAGCTTTCTTT.